These 5 T cell receptor beta chains originate from one sample sequenced in a study of blood T cell repertoires in COVID-19. Here immunoSEQ multiplex PCR was the method, and the copy in TCRdb shows in-frame clones only, minus some. The sample includes under 400,000 clones, about 87% of them seen just once. The sequencing input was peripheral blood. The receptor set was obtained from a woman in her twenties or thirties with COVID-19, enrolled during active disease.

The gene calls are TRBV9 and TRBJ1-2, with D perhaps matching TRBD1 (5 bases). Trimming cost V 0 bases and J 8 bases, with 11 bases left between them. The CDR3 covers 13 residues. Germline CDR1 and CDR2: SGDLS and YYNGEE. The chain's CDR3 is CASSVGAGLGYTF. In DNA form, the CDR3 reads TGTGCCAGCAGCGTAGGGGCAGGGCTGGGCTACACCTTC.

The chain employs TRBV5-1 and TRBJ2-6; D possibly corresponds to TRBD2 (5 bases). Per germline, CDR1 SGHRS and CDR2 YFSETQ. The CDR3 consists of 16 residues. With 4 bases removed from V and 4 bases from J, the gap between germline ends came to 15 bases. The CDR3 region is CASSLIAGGGANVLTF. The DNA of the CDR3 is TGCGCCAGCAGCCTCATAGCCGGAGGAGGGGCCAACGTCCTGACTTTC.

V usage is TRBV12-3 or TRBV12-4 and J usage is TRBJ2-7; maybe TRBD1 (6 bases). The CDR3 consists of 13 residues. V was shortened by 5 bases and J by 2 bases, with 10 bases between the two germline ends. CDR3 loop: CASSQGTPYEQYF. The CDR3 nucleotides are TGTGCCAGCAGTCAGGGGACCCCCTACGAGCAGTACTTC.

This clone was detected only once. The rearrangement joins TRBV2 to TRBJ2-7; D possibly corresponds to TRBD1 (6 bases). Looked up from germline, CDR1 is SNHLY and CDR2 is FYNNEI. Trimming removed 3 bases from V and 0 bases from J, with 12 bases in between. CDR3 length: 15 amino acids. The CDR3 loop is CASSELGASSYEQYF. CDR3 nucleotide sequence: TGTGCCAGCAGTGAGCTGGGGGCGAGCTCCTACGAGCAGTACTTC.

CDR3 in DNA: TGTGCCAGCAGCCTGGGACTAGCGGGTCACGAGCAGTACTTC. Its translation: CASSLGLAGHEQYF. This chain links TRBV3-1 (or the pseudogene TRBV3-2) with TRBJ2-7, with TRBD2 matching over 12 bases. V trimming: 4 bases; J trimming: 5 bases; junction bases outside the gene matches: 3. The V gene's germline CDR1 is LGHDT and CDR2 YNNKEL (reference sequence). The CDR3 consists of 14 residues.